This T cell receptor (beta chain) originates from a study of blood T cells in healthy people across ages. Trimming shortened V by 1 base and J by 5 bases, and 11 bases separated the two germline ends. CDR1 and CDR2 from the germline V gene are LGHDT and YNNKEL (reference sequence). This CDR3 is 14 amino acids long. The donors, healthy Caucasians from Russia, were aged about 6 to 95. Per sample, a minimum of 6 million PBMCs were isolated. The study, taken as a whole, reports: It was not known whether donors were CMV positive (a possible confounder of expanded clonotype changes).

As to this clonotype: Its antigen is not identified.

Through a sample-barcoded 5' primer and a J-beta primer mix, a second PCR was run for roughly 6 to 11 cycles. No fewer than 3 million CDR3-containing paired-end reads came from each sample. TCRdb reprocessed the 5' RACE reads with MiXCR, giving one entry per CDR3 protein. This table holds about 290,000 distinct CDR3 sequences, around 29% found once. V and J are TRBV3-1 and TRBJ1-1; TRBD1 is a possible D gene (5 bases). The source is a woman between 70 and 85 years old in good health. The sequenced material came from blood. CDR3 protein: CASSQGFRTTEAFF. The CDR3 bases are TGTGCCAGCAGCCAAGGGTTCAGGACAACTGAAGCTTTCTTT.